The rows below give T cell receptor beta chains drawn from one sample of a study of technical replicates of blood from a few donors. The protocol was immunoSEQ multiplex PCR, while the TCRdb copy is restricted to in-frame clones and leaves out a portion. The table lists fewer than 110,000 clones, nearly 96% of them singletons. Sequenced: T cells isolated from PBMCs. These receptors all come from a human donor in good health. The CDR3 runs from the conserved cysteine through the conserved F or W.

j_call v_call cdr3_aa
TRBJ1-5 TRBV6-5 CASSYSYEGNQPQHF
TRBJ2-5 TRBV5-4 CASSDSGGLYQETQYF
TRBJ1-4 TRBV11-2 CASSLSAGGGEKLFF
TRBJ2-3 TRBV12-5 CASARDTDTQYF
TRBJ2-7 TRBV28 CASSLPGQSYEQYF
TRBJ2-7 TRBV4-1 CASSLSSGRAHEQYF
TRBJ1-5 TRBV25-1 CASSDQGARGQPQHF
TRBJ2-2 TRBV2 CASRGLAGEDGELFF
TRBJ1-2 TRBV19 CASRDRDSYGYTF
TRBJ2-5 TRBV5-1 CASSTGLAGRYQETQYF
TRBJ2-1 TRBV19 CASSIMASGYNEQFF
TRBJ1-4 TRBV5-6 CASSLLINEKLFF
TRBJ2-7 TRBV5-5 CASSLESGAKSYEQYF
TRBJ2-1 TRBV9 CASGAGGLALAEQFF
TRBJ1-1 TRBV27 CASSFWTVGNTEAFF
TRBJ1-1 TRBV10-2 CASMQGWDTEAFF
TRBJ1-1 TRBV15 CATSRDGRILNTEAFF
TRBJ1-6 TRBV7-3 CASSLSTGINSPLHF
TRBJ2-2 TRBV10-2 CASKRTSGSSTGELFF
TRBJ2-2 TRBV2 CASSELLGDTGELFF
TRBJ1-4 TRBV2 CASSEGDTAKLFF
TRBJ2-3 TRBV5-1 CASVSSGGFTDTQYF
TRBJ1-3 TRBV29-1 CSVGQTSSSGNTIYF
TRBJ2-1 TRBV19 CASRGSAGGSEQFF
TRBJ2-7 TRBV29-1 CSVDPGLAGSEQYF
TRBJ2-3 TRBV30 CAWTGVGDTQYF
TRBJ2-7 TRBV5-6 CASSPRVRRDTHYEQYF
TRBJ2-3 TRBV15 CATSRDGGGGTDTQYF
TRBJ2-1 TRBV19 CASTSTSGIRIRYNEQFF
TRBJ2-3 TRBV4-1 CASSLGTLAGAETDTQYF
TRBJ1-2 TRBV6-5 CASSSGGNGYTF
TRBJ1-6 TRBV6-5 CASTGDRVDSPLHF
TRBJ2-6 TRBV28 CASRNRDSFSSGANVLTF
TRBJ2-7 TRBV30 CAWSVGGLSYEQYF
TRBJ2-5 TRBV4-1 CASSRVAGAQETQYF
TRBJ2-5 TRBV7-8 CASSVRDRGRLIGRQETQYF
TRBJ2-2 TRBV7-2 CASTPGGANTGELFF
TRBJ2-1 TRBV29-1 CSVQERLTYNEQFF
TRBJ2-3 TRBV18 CASSPPGGPTDTQYF
TRBJ1-5 TRBV28 CASSTLSGRYSNQPQHF
TRBJ2-7 TRBV19 CASSIVRTGLADYEQYF
TRBJ1-3 TRBV2 CASSPDQGPRGNTIYF
TRBJ1-2 TRBV5-6 CASSLIWGQGLNYGYTF
TRBJ1-4 TRBV7-9 CASSLGAGEVEKLFF
TRBJ1-4 TRBV5-5 CASRRTGLREKLFF
TRBJ1-1 TRBV5-8 CASSLSLRGTALSEAFF
TRBJ1-5 TRBV7-8 CASRRQGGNQPQHF
TRBJ2-7 TRBV6-5 CASSFGNEQYF
TRBJ2-7 TRBV27 CASGLGEAYEQYF